The rows below give T cell receptor beta chains drawn from one sample of a study of shared clonotypes between healthy human individuals. Profiling relied on immunoSEQ multiplex PCR, and the TCRdb table lists in-frame clones only, not all of them. The sample lists about 2.3 million clones, about nine tenths seen once, with 0.3% to 0.45% in the top ten. Sequenced input: naive CD4+ T cells from PBMCs. The receptors shown here come from a man younger than 35 in good health. Some clones in this sample may be carry-over from other donors' samples. Each CDR3 is given without its conserved first and last residue. Each record gives: J gene, clone size, V gene, CDR3 protein. The listing skips clone size in some rows; elsewhere it reads once, few, many or a size class.

>TRBJ2-2|.|TRBV5-4
ASSLGTSGTTGELF
>TRBJ2-7|.|TRBV7-9
ASSLGVVEQY
>TRBJ2-2|.|TRBV5-4
ASSLGTSSGELF
>TRBJ1-5|.|TRBV2
ASDLGNQPQH
>TRBJ1-2|.|TRBV28
ASSPGTIYGYT
>TRBJ1-1|few|TRBV30
AWGAQGRNTEAF
>TRBJ1-4|once|TRBV28
ASSLQGVTEKLF
>TRBJ2-1|.|TRBV20-1
SARLATEQF
>TRBJ2-5|.|TRBV6-5
ASSSTVYQETQY
>TRBJ2-3|.|TRBV18
ASSPYQRASPITQY
>TRBJ2-3|.|TRBV7-2
ASRISSTDTQY
>TRBJ2-1|once|TRBV15
ATSIRGGSSYNEQF
>TRBJ2-7|.|TRBV30
AWSVGFSYEQY
>TRBJ1-5|.|TRBV7-2
ASSPYGVSNQPQH
>TRBJ1-2|.|TRBV7-3
ASSNSPNYGYT
>TRBJ1-3|.|TRBV4-1
ASSQSGSGNTIY
>TRBJ2-5|.|TRBV6-5
ASSYMLAGQETQY
>TRBJ1-3|.|TRBV11-2
ASSLRHDSGNTIY